Each of the 25 T cell receptor beta chains below was sequenced from the same sample in a study of metastatic and nonmetastatic thyroid tumors (dated by TCRdb to about 2020). The library was produced with PCR. Sequencing used an Illumina HiSeq 4000. TCRdb applied fastp at Q25 and MiXCR to the public reads, then kept only in-frame beta chains. This sample has about 19,000 clones in its table, and about 15% of those were observed once. The top ten constitute approximately 17% of the sample. No patient had received any treatment before thyroid surgery. Sequenced input: blood. These receptors were taken from a male donor with papillary thyroid cancer or a benign thyroid nodule (not recorded which). Some clones in this sample may be carry-over from other donors' samples.

This clone occurred a few times. V usage is TRBV30 and J usage is TRBJ1-1; 7 bases are a match to TRBD1. The CDR3 consists of 12 residues. CDR1 is GTSNPN, CDR2 SVGIG, per germline (reference sequence). The trim removed 4 bases at V and 5 bases at J, leaving 4 bases unmatched. The CDR3 DNA is TGTGCCTGGACAGGGGGTGGTACTGAAGCTTTCTTT. The encoded protein is CAWTGGGTEAFF.

This clone was picked up many times. The CDR3 here is CASSPDSSHNEQFF. The CDR3 nucleotides are TGTGCCAGCTCACCGGATTCGTCGCACAATGAGCAGTTCTTC. This chain joins TRBV18 and TRBJ2-1, with D uncertain. With 3 bases removed from V and 5 bases from J, the gap between germline ends came to 11 bases. This CDR3 has 14 residues. The germline gives CDR1 KGHSH, CDR2 LQKENI.

This clone is labeled as medium-sized (0.01 to 0.1%). The CDR3: CASTPGGLNTEAFF. DNA for the CDR3: TGCGCCAGCACCCCTGGGGGGCTGAACACTGAAGCTTTCTTT. This chain uses TRBV4-1 with TRBJ1-1, with D possibly being TRBD1 (6 bases). CDR1 is MGHRA and CDR2 is YSYEKL in the germline V gene. CDR3 size: 14 residues. V was shortened by 7 bases and J by 0 bases, with 12 bases between the two germline ends.

The sample holds one count of this clone. The chain combines TRBV6-1 with TRBJ1-1, with D possibly matching TRBD1 (6 bases). V was trimmed by 6 bases and J by 6 bases, leaving 20 bases between them. CDR1 is MNHNS, CDR2 SASEGT, per germline. The CDR3 runs 15 residues. The CDR3 DNA follows: TGTGCCAGCAGCCGACCGGGACAAGGAAGTCCTGAAGCTTTCTTT. Translating gives CASSRPGQGSPEAFF.

At least ten counts were recorded for this clone. The chain uses TRBV7-2 and TRBJ2-7; 9 positions match TRBD1. Trimming at V came to 2 bases and at J to 2 bases, leaving 4 bases not matched to a gene. CDR3 size: 15 residues. The germline CDR1 and CDR2 sequences are SGHTA and FQGNSA. The CDR3 DNA follows: TGTGCCAGCAGCTTAAGGGGACAGGGCCCCTACGAGCAGTACTTC. As protein: CASSLRGQGPYEQYF.

This clone has ten or more counts. The chain recombines TRBV11-3 with TRBJ2-2; D is ambiguous. The CDR3 totals 14 residues. V dropped 5 bases and J dropped 1 base, with 8 bases sitting between them. From germline, CDR1 is SGHNT and CDR2 YENEEA. This CDR3 is CASSRNRNTGELFF. The CDR3 DNA reads as TGTGCCAGCAGCCGAAACAGGAACACCGGGGAGCTGTTTTTT.

This clone was observed many times. V and J are TRBV7-9 and TRBJ2-7; weak D call: TRBD2 (5 bases). Trimming cost V 5 bases and J 7 bases, with 18 bases left between them. The CDR3 is 14 amino acids. Germline V gives CDR1 SEHNR, CDR2 FQNEAQ (reference sequence). The CDR3 nucleotides read TGTGCCAGCAGCCCCCCCGGGGATTATCGGGAGCAGTACTTC. Translation: CASSPPGDYREQYF.

The CDR3 DNA follows: TGTGCCAGCAGCTTAGAATCGGTTTCTGGGGCCAACGTCCTGACTTTC. Protein sequence: CASSLESVSGANVLTF. This sequence joins TRBV11-3 and TRBJ2-6; D gene unclear. Trimming stripped 0 bases from V and 1 base from J, with 7 bases between. This CDR3 has 16 amino acids. Looked up from germline, CDR1 is SGHNT and CDR2 is YENEEA.

The table lists this clone with a few counts. The rearrangement joins TRBV19 to TRBJ1-2; D perhaps matches TRBD1 (5 bases). CDR3 length: 14 residues. The V gene's germline CDR1 is LNHDA and CDR2 SQIVND (reference sequence). Trimming shortened V by 7 bases and J by 4 bases, and 16 bases separated the two germline ends. As DNA, the CDR3 is TGTGCCAGTATGTTGAGACAAACAGGCTATGGCTACACCTTC. This codes for CASMLRQTGYGYTF.

This clone was seen at least ten times. This chain joins TRBV20-1 and TRBJ1-4, with D tentatively TRBD1 (5 bases). Germline-derived CDR1 and CDR2 are DFQATT and SNEGSKA (reference sequence). Deletions cut 0 bases from V and 4 bases from J, with 9 bases between. The CDR3 spans 14 residues. The CDR3 bases are TGCAGTGCTAGAGAGGGACGGAATAATGAAAAACTGTTTTTT. Its protein is CSAREGRNNEKLFF.

There are many counts of this clone. It is unclear where the CDR3 begins or ends on the DNA, so no DNA is shown, and the CDR3 is as TCRdb lists it. The chain joins TRBV27 to TRBJ2-3. Germline CDR1 and CDR2: MNHEY and SMNVEV (reference sequence). The CDR3 is 15 residues long, counting both termini. The CDR3 spells CASSFGEGSTDTQYF.

The table lists this clone with a few counts. The rearrangement joins TRBV2 to TRBJ1-3, with D unresolved. Per the germline V gene, CDR1 is SNHLY and CDR2 is FYNNEI. The CDR3 is made up of 14 amino acids. V dropped 4 bases and J dropped 4 bases, with 11 bases sitting between them. CDR3 residues: CASSGQWIGNTIYF. The CDR3 coding sequence is TGTGCCAGCAGTGGGCAGTGGATAGGAAACACCATATATTTT.

This clone was seen repeatedly, ten times or more. CDR3 DNA sequence: TGCAGTGCACCCCGCGAAGCTTTCTTT. Residues: CSAPREAFF. The J gene is TRBJ1-1, the V gene TRBV20-1; D not certain. Germline V gene sequence: CDR1 DFQATT, CDR2 SNEGSKA (reference sequence). V was pared by 6 bases and J by 8 bases, with 7 bases between. The CDR3 contains 9 residues.

In this sample, this clone is medium-sized. The chain combines TRBV20-1 with TRBJ2-3; D possibly corresponds to TRBD1 (6 bases). The CDR3 extends over 15 amino acids. Trimming pared 6 bases from V and 0 bases from J, leaving 16 bases between. CDR1 is DFQATT, CDR2 SNEGSKA, per germline (reference sequence). Here the CDR3 reads CSASTPQGSTDTQYF. For the CDR3, the DNA is TGCAGTGCAAGCACCCCACAGGGTAGCACAGATACGCAGTATTTT.

The sample holds many counts of this clone. V gene TRBV24-1 combines with J gene TRBJ2-5; D unclear. Germline CDR1 reads KGHDR; CDR2 reads SFDVKD. V was shortened by 5 bases and J by 0 bases, with 6 bases between the two germline ends. The CDR3 is 13 residues long. CDR3 nucleotide sequence: TGTGCCACCAGTGTAGCAGACCAAGAGACCCAGTACTTC. It codes for CATSVADQETQYF.

This clone was detected ten times or more. V usage is TRBV9 and J usage is TRBJ1-4, with 7 positions matching TRBD1. The CDR3 spans 13 residues. CDR1 and CDR2 from the germline V gene are SGDLS and YYNGEE. V lost 1 base and J lost 7; bases outside the gene matches: 1. CDR3 DNA: TGTGCCAGCAGCGTATCAGGGGGTGAAAAACTGTTTTTT. It translates to CASSVSGGEKLFF.

A word on this clone: It may be a read error: a sequence one base away is much more abundant. The rearrangement joins TRBV7-9 to TRBJ2-2; D is undetermined. Trimming removed 4 bases at V and 1 base at J, with 10 bases between. This CDR3 is 15 amino acids long. Germline V gives CDR1 SEHNR, CDR2 FQNEAQ (reference sequence). The CDR3 nucleotides are TGTGCCAGCAGCTGTGAGCCGTTGAACACCGGGGAGCTGTTTTTT. This translates into CASSCEPLNTGELFF.

With regard to this clone: The junction does not match germline at one end; this may be a read error. The CDR3 nucleotides are TGTGCCTGGAGTTTAGAACGGGAGCTCCCCCAGTTTTTC. It encodes CAWSLERELPQFF. J is TRBJ2-1 and V is TRBV30; maybe TRBD2 (6 bases). The germline V gene encodes CDR1 GTSNPN and CDR2 SVGIG (reference sequence). The CDR3 covers 13 residues.

This clone occurred many times. The CDR3: CASSPGAGQGNEKLFF. For the CDR3, the DNA is TGTGCCAGCTCACCTGGTGCCGGACAGGGCAATGAAAAACTGTTTTTT. The V gene is TRBV18, the J gene TRBJ1-4, with 8 bases lining up with TRBD1. Germline loops: CDR1 KGHSH, CDR2 LQKENI. The junction had 8 bases not matched to a gene; V was cut back by 3 bases and J by 5 bases. This CDR3 region has 16 residues.

This clone was seen at least ten times. The chain has TRBV20-1 and TRBJ1-1; D is perhaps TRBD1 (6 bases). CDR1 and CDR2 (germline): DFQATT, SNEGSKA (reference sequence). Trimming removed 1 base at V and 12 bases at J, with 12 bases between. This CDR3 has 11 amino acids. As DNA, the CDR3 is TGCAGTGCTAGAGCCCCGGACAGTACTTTCTTT. It codes for CSARAPDSTFF.

This clone was detected many times. CDR3: CASRGPGTYEQYF. CDR3 in DNA: TGTGCCAGCAGAGGCCCTGGGACCTACGAGCAGTACTTC. This chain connects TRBV28 to TRBJ2-7; D is unclear. Trimming took off 6 bases at V and 2 bases at J, with 11 bases between the two ends. CDR3 size: 13 residues. CDR1 and CDR2 from the germline V gene are MDHEN and SYDVKM. Supplemented by reference TRBV28 and TRBJ2-7, the full variable domain reads DVKVTQSSRYLVKRTGEKVFLECVQDMDHENMFWYRQDPGLGLRLIYFSYDVKMKEKGDIPEGYSVSREKKERFSLILESASTNQTSMYLCASRGPGTYEQYFGPGTRLTVT.

In its sample, this clone was seen many times. This chain uses TRBV28 with TRBJ2-6; D may be TRBD1 (5 bases). Trimming removed 5 bases from V and 0 bases from J, with 11 bases in between. This CDR3 has 16 residues. Germline loops: CDR1 MDHEN, CDR2 SYDVKM. CDR3 region: CASSLGHLSGANVLTF. In DNA form, the CDR3 reads TGTGCCAGCAGTCTTGGACATCTCTCTGGGGCCAACGTCCTGACTTTC.

This clone has a count of ten or more. The chain links TRBV6-1 to TRBJ2-7, with D uncertain. CDR3 length equals 11 residues. The germline V and J ends were trimmed by 2 bases and 4 bases, with 3 bases remaining between them. Germline CDR1 is MNHNS and CDR2 is SASEGT. CDR3 in DNA: TGTGCCAGCAGTGAAATTTACGAGCAGTACTTC. It codes for CASSEIYEQYF.

This clone was counted ten times or more. The J gene is TRBJ2-1, the V gene TRBV7-3, with 7 bases aligning to TRBD2. The V and J ends lost 1 base and 0 bases, in that order; junction bases with no gene match: 6. CDR3 length: 17 amino acids. The germline V gene has CDR1 SGHTA and CDR2 FQGTGA. The chain's CDR3 is CASSLRVAGGSYNEQFF. In DNA form, the CDR3 reads TGTGCCAGCAGCTTAAGAGTAGCGGGTGGCTCCTACAATGAGCAGTTCTTC.

V usage is TRBV11-3 and J usage is TRBJ2-1; 11 bases fit TRBD2. Germline V lookup: CDR1 SGHNT, CDR2 YENEEA. The J segment lost 9 bases and the V segment lost 1 base, leaving 2 bases of the junction unmatched. This CDR3 is 14 amino acids long. The CDR3 bases are TGTGCCAGCAGCTTAGCGGGACTAGCGGTTGAGCAGTTCTTC. Its protein product is CASSLAGLAVEQFF. Combining the CDR3 with reference TRBV11-3 and TRBJ2-1 gives the whole variable domain EAGVVQSPRYKIIEKKQPVAFWCNPISGHNTLYWYLQNLGQGPELLIRYENEEAVDDSQLPKDRFSAERLKGVDSTLKIQPAELGDSAVYLCASSLAGLAVEQFFGPGTRLTVL.